This T cell receptor beta chain was sequenced for a study of CD4+ T cells in melanoma. Regarding the study as a whole: Reportedly, melanoma neoantigen-specific CD4+ T cells showed varied differentiation states.

On this clone itself: The antigen remains undetermined.

Germline assignment: CDR1 SEHNR and CDR2 FQNEAQ (reference sequence). The CDR3 loop spans 15 amino acids. V was cut by 8 bases and J by 5 bases, with 16 bases left in between. This table comes from immunoSEQ multiplex PCR, and its TCRdb copy is limited to in-frame clones, with some not included. The sample includes some 11,000 clones, roughly two thirds of them seen just once. What was sequenced was cells from a culture (not recorded whether cultured in vitro). The rearrangement links TRBV7-9 to TRBJ1-6, with D tentatively TRBD1 (6 bases). The source of this sequence is a human donor with melanoma. As DNA, the CDR3 is TGTGCCAGCCAGCTTAGGGAGGGGGATAATTCACCCCTCCACTTT. Its translation: CASQLREGDNSPLHF.